This section outlines one T cell receptor (beta chain) sequence together with its context. Its antigen is still unknown. These data are taken from a study of T cells in Graves' hyperthyroidism and ophthalmopathy. Overall study findings and caveats: Most clonotypes that expanded in the thyroid above 0.001 also showed up in blood. A 13 V-J signature model discriminated ophthalmopathy versus stable hyperthyroidism.

Uncontrolled infection, other autoimmune disease, pregnancy or lactation led to exclusion. Diagnoses rested on clinical symptoms, serum thyroxine and TRAb, thyroid ultrasound and orbital computed tomography. The CDR3 regions of TCR beta were amplified from RNA transcripts. When the TCR CDR3 underwent first-round RT-PCR, the HTBI primer set was used. TCRdb analysed the multiplex PCR reads with MiXCR anew, one entry per CDR3 protein. The table has fewer than 500,000 distinct CDR3 sequences, less than 15% seen once. V gave up 0 bases and J gave up 1 base, with 13 bases separating them. CDR1 and CDR2 (germline): MGHRA, YSYEKL. The CDR3 spans 16 residues.

Sequencing was done on a sample of blood. This clonotype was obtained from a man aged 25-40 years with Graves' hyperthyroidism that later progressed to Graves' ophthalmopathy. This sequence joins TRBV4-1 and TRBJ2-7, with TRBD1 as a possible D gene (5 bases). The CDR3 nucleotides are TGCGCCAGCAGCCAAGAGGGGCAGGGTCATTCCTACGAGCAGTACTTC. Translating it yields CASSQEGQGHSYEQYF.